This T cell receptor (beta chain) originates from a study of regulatory T cells in long-lasting Graves disease. For the study at large: For under 3 months, newly diagnosed Graves' patients had been taking antithyroid drugs.

The time point is: newly diagnosed GD, antithyroid drugs for less than 3 months. Isolated PBMC RNA provided the starting material for the TCR library. Sequencing libraries for TCR beta were prepared with iRepertoire HTBI primers and Arm-PCR of CDR3 regions. TCRdb re-derived calls from the multiplex PCR reads in MiXCR, one entry per CDR3 protein. The sample lists 350,000 to 500,000 distinct CDR3 sequences, about 14% seen once, with over 15% in the top ten. Study results and limitations: Lower TCR diversity was seen in persistent Graves' patients than in newly diagnosed ones.

Of note for this clonotype: The antigen is not known.

Per the germline V gene, CDR1 is MNHEY and CDR2 is SVGEGT. The length of the CDR3 is 14 residues. The V and J ends lost 6 bases and 5 bases, in that order; junction bases with no gene match: 4. These data are also associated with another study on T cells in Graves' hyperthyroidism and ophthalmopathy. According to that study: Thyroid ultrasound, orbital computed tomography, clinical symptoms, and serum thyroxine and TRAb underpinned diagnoses. The TCR CDR3 was amplified in a first-round RT-PCR using the HTBI primer set.

The material was peripheral blood mononuclear cells (PBMCs), obtained at new diagnosis, from a patient treated with antithyroid drugs. V usage is TRBV6-2 or TRBV6-3 and J usage is TRBJ1-6; 7 bases map to TRBD1. This clonotype originated in a woman in her fifties or sixties with Graves disease. The CDR3 reads CASRKDRNNSPLHF. The CDR3 region has the DNA TGTGCCAGCAGAAAGGACAGGAATAATTCACCCCTCCACTTT.